The present entry profiles one TCR beta chain with its context. The source of the sample is a study of control samples from healthy donors and cancer patients. The germline V gene encodes CDR1 SGHAT and CDR2 FQNNGV. Losses at the gene ends were 0 bases for V and 5 bases for J; bases not matched to a gene: 12. The CDR3 sequence is 17 residues long. Clones were read by immunoSEQ multiplex PCR, and TCRdb kept only the in-frame ones, dropping some. Among under 100,000 clones listed, about 89% were seen once. Sequenced material: PBMCs. The chain is built from TRBV11-2 and TRBJ2-7; 8 bases map to TRBD2. This TCR was recovered from a woman between 45 and 60 years old with colorectal cancer. The CDR3 nucleotides read TGTGCCAGCAGCTTAGACCCTCGGCGGGGGGTTTTGAACGAGCAGTACGTC. Amino acid sequence: CASSLDPRRGVLNEQYV.